This TCR beta chain stems from a study of neurological immune-mediated disorders (dated by TCRdb to between 2019 and 2020). Broadly, across the study: Peripheral blood TCR-beta repertoires from patients with HTLV-I-associated myelopathy (HAM/TSP), patients with multiple sclerosis, and healthy controls were compared in the study using UMI-based sequencing. The approximately 98 TCR-beta libraries included longitudinal samples, technical triplicates and paired sorted CD4+ and CD8+ T-cell subsets alongside PBMC samples. The cohort included about 70 subjects: some 14 with HAM/TSP, some 35 with multiple sclerosis, and 20 or so healthy controls. Technical triplicate libraries were sequenced to precisely calculate the variability in frequency of each individual clone.

Spanning cysteine to phenylalanine, the CDR3 consists of 15 amino acids. The retained sequence is limited to the CDR3, 45 bases, with the frame set at the first base. Per the germline V gene (reference sequence), LGHDT is the CDR1 and YNNKEL is the CDR2. The junction shows trimming of 4 bases on V and 0 bases on J, plus 11 bases between the germline ends. The label giving this sample's time point can be read as: technical triplicate 3. Sorted-subset TCR libraries were prepared from around 1 million sorted CD4+ or CD8+ T cells. Peripheral blood was subjected to Ficoll-Hypaque density gradient centrifugation to isolate PBMCs, which were then cryopreserved in liquid nitrogen. Paired sorted CD4+ and CD8+ subsets came from healthy controls, HAM/TSP patients and MS patients. cDNA was synthesized by template-switch 5'RACE using a primer with a 10-nucleotide random unique molecular identifier that tagged each TCR transcript. Every sequencing run yielded over 190 million TCR-beta sequences covering 15-18 subjects. Total RNA was extracted with the RNeasy kit. The KAPA Real-time Library Amplification kit was used to amplify TCR-beta VDJ regions with primers targeting the TCR constant region and the 5'RACE anchor. Sample indexes and Illumina adaptors were added in a first PCR, and a second PCR then increased library yield. After Ampure bead purification, the TCR product of roughly 650 bp was size-selected on a 2% E-gel SizeSelection system. Before pooling, libraries had their quality checked on a Bioanalyzer, their concentration measured with Qubit, and their quantity determined with the Kapa Library Quantification kit. Paired-end 2 x 150 bp sequencing of the libraries was performed on an Illumina HiSeq 2500. To increase sequence diversity, about 24-32% phiX was spiked into each library pool. Concerning the study's data processing: The quality-filtered reads were processed with the UMI-based MiGEC pipeline, whose error correction step removed more than 85% of the raw TCR sequences. VDJ genes were aligned to IMGT germline references, and each clonotype was defined by a unique CDR3 amino acid sequence together with V-J genes. VDJtools evaluated clonal expansion, Shannon diversity and CDR3 relatedness (CalcPairwiseDistances, ClusterSamples); CLCbio workbench built phylogenetic trees. Using coefficient-of-variation modelling across technical triplicates, the study counted a clone as expanded if it had at least 8 unique UMIs. The public reads were run again by TCRdb, first through fastp at Q25 and then through MiXCR, and only productive beta chains were kept. Every entry covers one CDR3 protein and lists the most common genes and DNA from its rows. TCRdb, not the original authors, processed these V and J calls. The sample yields about 30,000 distinct CDR3 sequences; about a sixth were counted once. Around 5% of the sample rests with the top ten.

This clonotype was counted at least ten times. The target of this receptor is not known. Base qualities were left out, and no much larger clone turns up one base away. Broad study findings and their caveats: TCR clonal expansion was greatest in HAM/TSP patients and smallest in MS patients, who ranked below even healthy controls. Across subjects, expanded clones never shared an identical CDR3 amino acid sequence, which suggests that the TCR-beta repertoires in every group were private.

The rearranged chain carries TRBV3-1 and TRBJ2-3, with the D gene uncertain. The source material was CD4+ T cells from blood. This receptor was taken from a female donor with HTLV-1-associated myelopathy (HAM/TSP). The DNA sequence is given as TGTGCCAGCAGCCGAGGAATTACTAGCACAGATACGCAGTATTTT. It translates to CASSRGITSTDTQYF.